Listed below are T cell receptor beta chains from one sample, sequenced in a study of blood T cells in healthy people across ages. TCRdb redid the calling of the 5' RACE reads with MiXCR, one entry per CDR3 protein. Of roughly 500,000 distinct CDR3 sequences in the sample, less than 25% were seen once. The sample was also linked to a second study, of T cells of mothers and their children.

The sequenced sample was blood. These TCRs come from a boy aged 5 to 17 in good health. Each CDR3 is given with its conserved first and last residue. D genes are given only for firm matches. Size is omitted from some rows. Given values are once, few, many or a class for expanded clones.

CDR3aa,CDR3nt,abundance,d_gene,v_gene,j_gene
CASTPSGTLKGQGYTF,TGTGCCAGCACCCCCTCAGGAACCCTAAAGGGGCAGGGCTACACCTTC,-,-,TRBV28,TRBJ1-2
CASSTRGENQPQHF,TGTGCTAGCAGCACCAGGGGGGAGAATCAGCCCCAGCATTTT,-,TRBD1,TRBV7-7,TRBJ1-5
CASGSLGQPQHF,TGTGCCAGCGGATCCCTCGGGCAGCCCCAGCATTTT,few,-,TRBV2,TRBJ1-5
CASSLRGGGTTEAFF,TGTGCCAGCAGTCTTCGAGGTGGCGGGACCACTGAAGCTTTCTTT,few,-,TRBV6-2/TRBV6-3,TRBJ1-1
CASSPRKDSPSNEQFF,TGCGCCAGCAGCCCGAGGAAGGACAGTCCGTCCAATGAGCAGTTCTTC,-,-,TRBV4-1,TRBJ2-1
CASSLAGTSGSRNNEQFF,TGCGCCAGCAGCTTGGCAGGGACTAGCGGGAGCCGAAACAATGAGCAGTTCTTC,-,TRBD2,TRBV5-1,TRBJ2-1
CASSQGGLTGANVLTF,TGCGCCAGCAGCCAAGGAGGACTCACTGGGGCCAACGTCCTGACTTTC,-,-,TRBV4-3,TRBJ2-6
CASSLGPVLEKLFF,TGTGCCAGCAGTTTAGGCCCAGTTCTTGAAAAACTGTTTTTT,-,-,TRBV28,TRBJ1-4
CASSYEPGQGDNEQFF,TGCGCCAGCAGCTACGAACCGGGACAGGGAGACAATGAGCAGTTCTTC,few,TRBD1,TRBV5-1,TRBJ2-1
CSARGPANEQFF,TGCAGTGCTAGAGGGCCAGCGAATGAGCAGTTCTTC,-,-,TRBV20-1,TRBJ2-1
CASSGFRGTYEQYF,TGTGCCAGCAGTGGCTTTCGTGGGACCTACGAGCAGTACTTC,few,-,TRBV6-1,TRBJ2-7
CASSLLGEATSETQYF,TGTGCCAGCAGCTTATTAGGGGAGGCGACCAGCGAGACCCAGTACTTC,few,-,TRBV7-9,TRBJ2-5
CASSLHLLSGNTIYF,TGTGCCAGCAGCCTACACCTTCTCTCTGGAAACACCATATATTTT,few,-,TRBV3-1,TRBJ1-3
CASSLLIASGETQYF,TGTGCCAGCAGCCTACTGATAGCCAGCGGGGAGACCCAGTACTTC,-,-,TRBV7-2,TRBJ2-5
CASSLTGGPRETQYF,TGTGCCAGCAGCTTGACGGGAGGGCCGAGGGAGACCCAGTACTTC,-,TRBD2,TRBV7-2,TRBJ2-5
CSVEEGGADSYEQYF,TGCAGCGTTGAAGAGGGGGGGGCGGACTCCTACGAGCAGTACTTC,few,-,TRBV29-1,TRBJ2-7
CASSHELARGEQFF,TGTGCCAGCAGCCATGAGCTAGCGAGGGGCGAGCAGTTCTTC,few,-,TRBV14,TRBJ2-1
CASSFSEAGRNTEAFF,TGCGCCAGCAGCTTTTCAGAAGCCGGCAGGAACACTGAAGCTTTCTTT,-,-,TRBV5-1,TRBJ1-1
CASSRDRQGANTEAFF,TGCGCCAGCAGCAGAGATCGACAGGGGGCCAACACTGAAGCTTTCTTT,-,TRBD1,TRBV4-1,TRBJ1-1
CASSLAGTPNNGQFF,TGTGCCAGCAGTTTAGCGGGGACGCCTAACAATGGGCAGTTCTTC,few,TRBD2,TRBV7-3,TRBJ2-1
CASRPGTGYNEQFF,TGTGCCAGCAGACCCGGGACAGGTTACAATGAGCAGTTCTTC,few,TRBD1,TRBV12-3/TRBV12-4,TRBJ2-1